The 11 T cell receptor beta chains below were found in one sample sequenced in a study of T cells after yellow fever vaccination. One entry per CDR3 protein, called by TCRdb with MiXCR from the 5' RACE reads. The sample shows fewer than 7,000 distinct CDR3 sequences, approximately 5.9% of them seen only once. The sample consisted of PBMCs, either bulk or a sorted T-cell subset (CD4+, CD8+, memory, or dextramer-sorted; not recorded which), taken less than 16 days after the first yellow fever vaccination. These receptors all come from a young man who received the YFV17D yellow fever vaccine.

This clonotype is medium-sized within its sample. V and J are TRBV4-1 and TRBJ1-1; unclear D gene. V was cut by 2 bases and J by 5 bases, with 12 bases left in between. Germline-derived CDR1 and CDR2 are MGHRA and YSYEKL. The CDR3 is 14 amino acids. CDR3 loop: CASSQQTLPTEAFF. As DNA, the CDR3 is TGCGCCAGCAGCCAACAAACCCTCCCGACTGAAGCTTTCTTT.

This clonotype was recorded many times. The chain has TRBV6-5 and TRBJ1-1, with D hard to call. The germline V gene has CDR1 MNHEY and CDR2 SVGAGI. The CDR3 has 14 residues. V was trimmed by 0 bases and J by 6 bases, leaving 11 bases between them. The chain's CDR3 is CASSYSIESSEAFF. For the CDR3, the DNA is TGTGCCAGCAGTTACTCGATTGAGAGTTCTGAAGCTTTCTTT.

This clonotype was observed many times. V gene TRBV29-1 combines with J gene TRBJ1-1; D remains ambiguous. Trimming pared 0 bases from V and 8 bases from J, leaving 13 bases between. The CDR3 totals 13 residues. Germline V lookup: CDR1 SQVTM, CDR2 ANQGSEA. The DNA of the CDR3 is TGCAGCGTTGAAGACAGAGGGAACGGAGAAGCTTTCTTT. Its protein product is CSVEDRGNGEAFF.

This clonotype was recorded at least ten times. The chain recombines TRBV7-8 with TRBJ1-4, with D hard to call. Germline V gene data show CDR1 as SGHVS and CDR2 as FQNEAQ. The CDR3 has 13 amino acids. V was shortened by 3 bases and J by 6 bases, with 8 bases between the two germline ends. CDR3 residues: CASSLVPHEKLFF. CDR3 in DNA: TGTGCCAGCAGCTTGGTTCCCCATGAAAAACTGTTTTTT.

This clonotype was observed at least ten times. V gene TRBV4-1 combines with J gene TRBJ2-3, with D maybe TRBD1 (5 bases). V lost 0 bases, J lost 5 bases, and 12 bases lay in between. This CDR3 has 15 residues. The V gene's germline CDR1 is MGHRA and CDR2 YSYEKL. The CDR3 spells CASSQDQGSLDTQYF. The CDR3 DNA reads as TGCGCCAGCAGCCAAGATCAGGGTTCGTTAGATACGCAGTATTTT.

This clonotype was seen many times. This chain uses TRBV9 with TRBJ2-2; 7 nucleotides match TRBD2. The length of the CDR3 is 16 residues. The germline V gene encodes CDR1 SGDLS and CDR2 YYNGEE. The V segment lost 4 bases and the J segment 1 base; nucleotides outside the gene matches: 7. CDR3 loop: CASSLFTGGNTGELFF. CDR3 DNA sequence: TGTGCCAGCAGCCTCTTTACGGGGGGGAACACCGGGGAGCTGTTTTTT.

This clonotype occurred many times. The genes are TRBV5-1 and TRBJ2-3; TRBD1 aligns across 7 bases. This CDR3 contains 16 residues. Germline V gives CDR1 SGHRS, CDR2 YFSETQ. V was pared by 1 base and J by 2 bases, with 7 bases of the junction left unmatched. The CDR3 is CASSLWPGQITDTQYF. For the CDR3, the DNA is TGCGCCAGCAGCTTGTGGCCGGGACAGATCACAGATACGCAGTATTTT. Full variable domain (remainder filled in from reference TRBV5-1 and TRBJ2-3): KAGVTQTPRYLIKTRGQQVTLSCSPISGHRSVSWYQQTPGQGLQFLFEYFSETQRNKGNFPGRFSGRQFSNSRSEMNVSTLELGDSALYLCASSLWPGQITDTQYFGPGTRLTVL.

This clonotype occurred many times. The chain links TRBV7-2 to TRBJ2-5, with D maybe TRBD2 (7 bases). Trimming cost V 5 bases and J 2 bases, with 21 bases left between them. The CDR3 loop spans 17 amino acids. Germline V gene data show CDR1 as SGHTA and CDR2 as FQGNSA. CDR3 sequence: CASSPLRAGAAQETQYF. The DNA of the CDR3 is TGTGCCAGCAGCCCCCTTAGGGCGGGGGCGGCACAAGAGACCCAGTACTTC. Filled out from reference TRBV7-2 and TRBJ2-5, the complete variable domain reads GAGVSQSPSNKVTEKGKDVELRCDPISGHTALYWYRQSLGQGLEFLIYFQGNSAPDKSGLPSDRFSAERTGGSVSTLTIQRTQQEDSAVYLCASSPLRAGAAQETQYFGPGTRLLVL.

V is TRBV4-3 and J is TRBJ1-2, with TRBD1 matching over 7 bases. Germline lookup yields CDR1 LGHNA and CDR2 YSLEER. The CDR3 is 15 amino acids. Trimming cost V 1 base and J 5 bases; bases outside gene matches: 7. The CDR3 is CASSQGGTAAYGYTF. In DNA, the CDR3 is TGCGCCAGCAGCCAAGGCGGGACAGCGGCATATGGCTACACCTTC.

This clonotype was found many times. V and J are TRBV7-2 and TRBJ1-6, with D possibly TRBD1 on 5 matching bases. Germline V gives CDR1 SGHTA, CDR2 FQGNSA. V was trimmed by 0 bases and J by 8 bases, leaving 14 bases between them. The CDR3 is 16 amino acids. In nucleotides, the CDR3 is TGTGCCAGCAGCTTAGCGGGACCCAGGGTGCATTCACCCCTCCACTTT. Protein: CASSLAGPRVHSPLHF.

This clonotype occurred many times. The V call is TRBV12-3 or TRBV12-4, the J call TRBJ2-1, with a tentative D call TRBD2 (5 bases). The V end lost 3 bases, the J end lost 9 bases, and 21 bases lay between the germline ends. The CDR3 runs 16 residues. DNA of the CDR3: TGTGCCAGCAGTTTCGGCCGGGTCCCCTCGCGGGCTGAGCAGTTCTTC. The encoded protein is CASSFGRVPSRAEQFF.